A single sample is the source of the 8 T cell receptor beta chains below, sequenced in a study of cytomegalovirus exposure and HLA in healthy donors listed by TCRdb under 2017. The method behind the library was the immunoSEQ multiplex PCR assay. For the multiplex PCR, a mixture combining 60 forward primers for TCR Vbeta segments and 13 reverse primers for TCR Jbeta segments was used. The table comes from immuneACCESS by way of TCRdb, which keeps in-frame sequences with V and J called. Part of the clones is missing from these tables; in studies checked, under half for an unresolved V gene and the rest for unknown reasons. The sample's clone listing holds about 200,000 clones. 1.1% of the sample lies in the top ten. Sequencing was performed on PBMCs. The receptor set was obtained from a girl aged 2 to 10 in good health and CMV-seropositive.

The gene calls are TRBV29-1 and TRBJ2-1, with TRBD2 matching 12 bases. Germline loops: CDR1 SQVTM, CDR2 ANQGSEA. This CDR3 spans 17 amino acids. Trimming at V came to 4 bases and at J to 3 bases, leaving 10 bases not matched to a gene. CDR3 coding DNA: TGCAGCGTTGGGTACTGGACTAGCGGGAATAGCTACAATGAGCAGTTCTTC. This sequence encodes CSVGYWTSGNSYNEQFF.

The gene calls are TRBV5-1 and TRBJ2-1; 13 bases align to TRBD2. Looked up from germline, CDR1 is SGHRS and CDR2 is YFSETQ. The length of the CDR3 is 17 residues. With 4 bases clipped from V and 1 base from J, the junction kept 5 bases outside the gene matches. CDR3: CASSGGTSGISYNEQFF. CDR3 bases: TGCGCCAGCAGCGGCGGGACTAGCGGGATATCCTACAATGAGCAGTTCTTC.

The chain recombines TRBV19 with TRBJ2-3; 7 bases are a match to TRBD2. CDR1 and CDR2 from the germline V gene are LNHDA and SQIVND (reference sequence). The CDR3 is 14 amino acids. J was trimmed by 5 bases and V by 6 bases; bases with no gene match: 8. The CDR3 DNA is TGTGCCAGTAGCCTTTCGGGCGGGGGAGATACGCAGTATTTT. Translating gives CASSLSGGGDTQYF.

The CDR3 reads CASSLMGRGDEAFF. The CDR3 region has the DNA TGTGCCAGCAGCTTAATGGGGCGGGGGGATGAAGCTTTCTTT. The V and J genes are TRBV7-8 and TRBJ1-1; tentatively, D is TRBD1 (5 bases). Trimming stripped 2 bases from V and 7 bases from J, with 14 bases between. The germline gives CDR1 SGHVS, CDR2 FQNEAQ. CDR3 length: 14 residues.

The chain carries TRBV19 and TRBJ1-2; D gene unclear. Per the germline V gene, CDR1 is LNHDA and CDR2 is SQIVND (reference sequence). The V end was cut by 6 bases, the J end by 4 bases, with 18 bases between. CDR3 length: 15 amino acids. The CDR3 reads CASRPHTEPRYGYTF. CDR3 bases: TGTGCCAGTAGGCCCCATACAGAGCCTCGCTATGGCTACACCTTC.

The genes are TRBV11-3 and TRBJ2-7, with 7 bases lining up with TRBD1. This CDR3 has 16 amino acids. J gave up 2 bases and V 5 bases, and 12 bases lay outside the gene matches. Germline V gene data show CDR1 as SGHNT and CDR2 as YENEEA. The CDR3 region is CASSPGRQGAPYEQYF. CDR3 bases: TGTGCCAGCAGCCCAGGGAGACAGGGCGCACCCTACGAGCAGTACTTC.

The rearrangement uses TRBV5-1 and TRBJ2-1, with 8 positions matching TRBD1. In germline, CDR1 is SGHRS, CDR2 YFSETQ. V shed 3 bases and J 6 bases; nucleotides not matched to a gene: 2. This CDR3 is built from 13 residues. CDR3 amino acids: CASSWGQVNEQFF. The CDR3 bases are TGCGCCAGCAGCTGGGGACAGGTCAATGAGCAGTTCTTC.

The chain recombines TRBV6-5 with TRBJ1-3; D is uncertain. Trimming stripped 11 bases from V and 4 bases from J, with 15 bases between. Germline-derived CDR1 and CDR2 are MNHEY and SVGAGI. The CDR3 spans 13 residues. The CDR3 DNA is TGTGCCGTTATTTCAGGTTCGGGAAACACCATATATTTT. It specifies CAVISGSGNTIYF.